Described below is a single TCR beta chain sequence and its context. What it binds is unknown. The source of the sample is a study of early T cells in non-severe SARS-CoV-2 infection. Germline V gene lookup returns CDR1 MNHEY and CDR2 SVGEGT. The V end was cut by 8 bases, the J end by 1 base, with 17 bases between. This CDR3 has 15 amino acids. Findings and limits, study-wide: The VDJdb matching leaned toward anti-spike CD8 responses and overlooked private and CD4 specificities.

Individual cDNA molecules received unique molecular identifiers during library preparation. One entry per CDR3 protein, called by TCRdb with MiXCR from the 5' RACE reads. The sample contains around 86,000 distinct CDR3 sequences, about 14% of which appear only once. The chain employs TRBV6-2 or TRBV6-3 and TRBJ2-5; D might be TRBD2 (5 bases). This TCR was recovered from an adult who was a healthcare worker with PCR-confirmed SARS-CoV-2 infection or an uninfected control (not recorded which). The specimen was whole blood. The CDR3 protein is CASPQAATPQETQYF. In DNA form, the CDR3 reads TGTGCCAGCCCCCAAGCGGCGACCCCCCAAGAGACCCAGTACTTC.